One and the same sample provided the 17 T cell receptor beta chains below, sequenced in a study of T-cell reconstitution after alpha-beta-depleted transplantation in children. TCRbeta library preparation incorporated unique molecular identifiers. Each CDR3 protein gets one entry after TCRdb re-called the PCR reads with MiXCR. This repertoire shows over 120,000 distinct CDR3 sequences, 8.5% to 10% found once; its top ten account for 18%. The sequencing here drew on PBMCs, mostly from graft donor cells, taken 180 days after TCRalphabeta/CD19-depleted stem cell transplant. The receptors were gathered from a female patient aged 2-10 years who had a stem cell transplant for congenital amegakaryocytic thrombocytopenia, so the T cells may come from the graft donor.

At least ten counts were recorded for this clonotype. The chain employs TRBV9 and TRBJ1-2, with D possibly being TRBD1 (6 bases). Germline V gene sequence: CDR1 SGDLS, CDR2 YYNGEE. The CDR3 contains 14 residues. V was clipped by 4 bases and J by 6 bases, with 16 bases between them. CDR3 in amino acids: CASSTRGTYNGYTF. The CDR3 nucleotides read TGTGCCAGCAGCACTCGCGGGACATACAATGGCTACACCTTC.

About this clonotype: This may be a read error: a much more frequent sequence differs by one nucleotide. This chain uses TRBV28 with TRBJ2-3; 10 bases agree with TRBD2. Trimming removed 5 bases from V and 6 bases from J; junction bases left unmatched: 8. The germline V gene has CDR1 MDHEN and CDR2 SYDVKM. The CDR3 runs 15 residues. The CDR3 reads CASSLSGGSGDTQYF. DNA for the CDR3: TGTGCCAGCAGTCTTAGCGGGGGGAGCGGGGATACGCAGTATTTT.

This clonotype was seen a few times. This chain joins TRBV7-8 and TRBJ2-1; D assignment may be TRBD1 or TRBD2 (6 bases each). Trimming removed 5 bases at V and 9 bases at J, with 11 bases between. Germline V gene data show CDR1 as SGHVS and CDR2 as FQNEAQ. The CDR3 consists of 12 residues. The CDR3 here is CASSRGGSEQFF. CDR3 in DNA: TGTGCCAGCAGCCGAGGGGGGAGTGAGCAGTTCTTC.

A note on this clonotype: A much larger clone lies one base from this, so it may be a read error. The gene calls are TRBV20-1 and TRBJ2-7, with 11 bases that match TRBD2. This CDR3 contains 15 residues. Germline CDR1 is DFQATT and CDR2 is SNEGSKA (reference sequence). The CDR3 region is CSARVLGTSGYEQCF. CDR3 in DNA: TGCAGTGCTAGAGTCCTAGGGACTAGCGGATACGAGCAGTGCTTC.

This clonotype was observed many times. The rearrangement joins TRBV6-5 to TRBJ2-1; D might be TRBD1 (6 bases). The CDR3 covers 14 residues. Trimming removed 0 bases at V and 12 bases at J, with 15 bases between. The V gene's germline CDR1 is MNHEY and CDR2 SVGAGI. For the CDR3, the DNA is TGTGCCAGCAGTTACTCCCGGACAGTAGTCGGGCAGTTCTTC. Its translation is CASSYSRTVVGQFF.

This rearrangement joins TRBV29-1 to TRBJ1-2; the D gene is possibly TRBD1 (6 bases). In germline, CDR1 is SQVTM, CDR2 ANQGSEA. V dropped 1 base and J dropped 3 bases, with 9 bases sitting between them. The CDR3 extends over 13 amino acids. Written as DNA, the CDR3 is TGCAGCGTTGAAGGGGCAGGGGACTATGGCTACACCTTC. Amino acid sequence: CSVEGAGDYGYTF. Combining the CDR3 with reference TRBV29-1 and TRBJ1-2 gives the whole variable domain SAVISQKPSRDICQRGTSLTIQCQVDSQVTMMFWYRQQPGQSLTLIATANQGSEATYESGFVIDKFPISRPNLTFSTLTVSNMSPEDSSIYLCSVEGAGDYGYTFGSGTRLTVV.

CDR3 in DNA: TGTGCCAGCAGTTACTCGTTAGTGACTGAAGCTTTCTTT. Residues: CASSYSLVTEAFF. V and J are TRBV6-6 and TRBJ1-1; D unresolved. The CDR3 spans 13 residues. Germline V CDR1 and CDR2: MNHNY, SVGAGI (reference sequence). The germline V and J ends were trimmed by 0 bases and 5 bases, with 7 bases remaining between them.

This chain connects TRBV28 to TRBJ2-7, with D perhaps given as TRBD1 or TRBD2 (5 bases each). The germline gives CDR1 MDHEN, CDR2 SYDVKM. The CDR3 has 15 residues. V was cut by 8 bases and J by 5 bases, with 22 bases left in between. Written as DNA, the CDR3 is TGTGCCAGCTCTAATAATCGGGCCGGGGCCCACGAGCAGTACTTC. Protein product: CASSNNRAGAHEQYF.

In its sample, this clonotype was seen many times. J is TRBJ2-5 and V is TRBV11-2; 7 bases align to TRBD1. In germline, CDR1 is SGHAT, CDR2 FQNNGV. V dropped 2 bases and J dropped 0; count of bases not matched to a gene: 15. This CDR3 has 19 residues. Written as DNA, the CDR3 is TGTGCCAGCAGCTTAATCCGGGCAGGGGGTCCCTACTACCAAGAGACCCAGTACTTC. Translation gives CASSLIRAGGPYYQETQYF.

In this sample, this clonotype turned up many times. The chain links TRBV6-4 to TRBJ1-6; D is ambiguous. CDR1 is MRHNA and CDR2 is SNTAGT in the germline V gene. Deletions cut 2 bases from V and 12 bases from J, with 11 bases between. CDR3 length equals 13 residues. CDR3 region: CASSDAPGRPLHF. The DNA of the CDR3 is TGTGCCAGCAGTGACGCGCCTGGTAGACCCCTCCACTTT.

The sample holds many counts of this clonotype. CDR3 DNA sequence: TGCGCCAGCAGCCATCGAATACCTAGCCAGAGCACAGATACGCAGTATTTT. Translating gives CASSHRIPSQSTDTQYF. The genes are TRBV4-1 and TRBJ2-3, with a tentative D call TRBD2 (5 bases). Trimming took off 3 bases at V and 0 bases at J, with 16 bases between the two ends. The germline gives CDR1 MGHRA, CDR2 YSYEKL. CDR3 length: 17 residues.

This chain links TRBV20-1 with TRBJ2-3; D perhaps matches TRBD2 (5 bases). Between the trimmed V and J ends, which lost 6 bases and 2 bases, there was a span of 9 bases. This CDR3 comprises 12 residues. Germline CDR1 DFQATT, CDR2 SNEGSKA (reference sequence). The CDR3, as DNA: TGCAGTGCCCCTCGGGACACAGATACGCAGTATTTT. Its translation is CSAPRDTDTQYF.

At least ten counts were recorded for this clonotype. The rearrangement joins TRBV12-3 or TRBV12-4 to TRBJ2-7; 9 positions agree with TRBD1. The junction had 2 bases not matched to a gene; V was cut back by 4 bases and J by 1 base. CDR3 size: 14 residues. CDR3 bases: TGTGCCAGCAGTTGGGGGACAGGGTCCTACGAGCAGTACTTC. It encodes CASSWGTGSYEQYF.

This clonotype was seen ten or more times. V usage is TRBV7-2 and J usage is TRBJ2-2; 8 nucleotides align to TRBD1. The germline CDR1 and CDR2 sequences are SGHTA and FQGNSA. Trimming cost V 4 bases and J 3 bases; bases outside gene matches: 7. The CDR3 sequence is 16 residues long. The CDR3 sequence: CASSSAGQVHTGELFF. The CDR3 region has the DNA TGTGCCAGCAGCTCTGCGGGACAGGTACACACCGGGGAGCTGTTTTTT.

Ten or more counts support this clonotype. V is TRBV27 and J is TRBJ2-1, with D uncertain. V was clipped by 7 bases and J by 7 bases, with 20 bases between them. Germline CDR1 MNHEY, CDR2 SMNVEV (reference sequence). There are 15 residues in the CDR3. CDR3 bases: TGTGCCAGCACCAAAGAGAGTGGCTTTATAAATGAGCAGTTCTTC. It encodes CASTKESGFINEQFF.

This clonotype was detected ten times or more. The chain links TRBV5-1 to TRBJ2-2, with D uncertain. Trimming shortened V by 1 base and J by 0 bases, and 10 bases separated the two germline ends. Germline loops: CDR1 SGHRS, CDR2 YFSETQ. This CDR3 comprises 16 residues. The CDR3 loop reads CASSLSPAANTGELFF. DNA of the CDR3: TGCGCCAGCAGCTTGTCTCCAGCAGCGAACACCGGGGAGCTGTTTTTT. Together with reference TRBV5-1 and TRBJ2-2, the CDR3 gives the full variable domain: KAGVTQTPRYLIKTRGQQVTLSCSPISGHRSVSWYQQTPGQGLQFLFEYFSETQRNKGNFPGRFSGRQFSNSRSEMNVSTLELGDSALYLCASSLSPAANTGELFFGEGSRLTVL.

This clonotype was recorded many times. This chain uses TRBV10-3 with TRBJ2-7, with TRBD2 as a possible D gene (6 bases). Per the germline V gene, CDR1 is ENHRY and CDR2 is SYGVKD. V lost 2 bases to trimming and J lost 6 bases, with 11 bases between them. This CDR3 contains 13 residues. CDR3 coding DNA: TGTGCCATCAGTGAGGGGCTAGCGCCCGAGCAGTACTTC. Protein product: CAISEGLAPEQYF.